The 19 T cell receptor beta chains below come from one sample, sequenced in a study of identical twins. TCRdb redid the calling of the 5' RACE reads with MiXCR, one entry per CDR3 protein. In the table there are 230,000 or so distinct CDR3 sequences, approximately 8.3% of which are singletons. The same sample was also used in a study of yellow fever vaccine responses in identical twins.

The sample taken for sequencing was CD8+ T cells sorted from blood. All receptors come from a woman between 18 and 29 years old in good health.

The table lists this clonotype with a few counts. The rearrangement links TRBV12-3 or TRBV12-4 to TRBJ2-7; perhaps TRBD2 as D (5 bases). V dropped 0 bases and J dropped 2 bases, with 8 bases sitting between them. This CDR3 contains 14 residues. Here the CDR3 DNA reads TGTGCCAGCAGTTTAGCCCCCGGGACCTACGAGCAGTACTTC. Encoded protein: CASSLAPGTYEQYF.

The chain has TRBV5-1 and TRBJ2-1; TRBD2 matches at 13 bases. V lost 3 bases, J lost 0 bases, and 6 bases stayed unmatched. There are 18 residues in the CDR3. Per the germline V gene, CDR1 is SGHRS and CDR2 is YFSETQ. As DNA, the CDR3 is TGCGCCAGCAGCTCCGGGACTAGCGGGGAGGACTCCTACAATGAGCAGTTCTTC. It encodes CASSSGTSGEDSYNEQFF.

This clonotype was found a few times. The J gene is TRBJ1-1, the V gene TRBV5-5; 7 bases fit TRBD1. There are 15 residues in the CDR3. The junction had 10 bases not matched to a gene; V was cut back by 5 bases and J by 3 bases. Germline V gene sequence: CDR1 SGHKS, CDR2 YYEKEE (reference sequence). The CDR3 reads CASSYPTGVHTEAFF. DNA of the CDR3: TGTGCCAGCAGTTACCCTACAGGGGTCCACACTGAAGCTTTCTTT. Drawing the rest from reference TRBV5-5 and TRBJ1-1, the complete variable domain is DAGVTQSPTHLIKTRGQQVTLRCSPISGHKSVSWYQQVLGQGPQFIFQYYEKEERGRGNFPDRFSARQFPNYSSELNVNALLLGDSALYLCASSYPTGVHTEAFFGQGTRLTVV.

This clonotype came up many times. V is TRBV5-1 and J is TRBJ2-1; 9 bases match TRBD1. Germline values: CDR1 SGHRS, CDR2 YFSETQ. The CDR3 runs 14 residues. V was pared by 2 bases and J by 6 bases, with 3 bases of the junction left unmatched. The CDR3 region is CASSLDRGSNEQFF. Here the CDR3 DNA reads TGCGCCAGCAGCTTAGACAGGGGGAGCAATGAGCAGTTCTTC.

The chain links TRBV20-1 to TRBJ2-7; a weak D match, TRBD2 (5 bases). The CDR3 contains 15 residues. Trimming took off 2 bases at V and 4 bases at J, with 18 bases between the two ends. CDR1 and CDR2 from the germline V gene are DFQATT and SNEGSKA (reference sequence). Here the CDR3 reads CSARTSYEGIYEQYF. CDR3 DNA sequence: TGCAGTGCTAGAACTTCCTACGAGGGAATTTACGAGCAGTACTTC.

This sequence joins TRBV12-3 or TRBV12-4 and TRBJ2-7; no reliable D call. The CDR3 covers 14 residues. V was pared by 3 bases and J by 7 bases, with 16 bases between. DNA for the CDR3: TGTGCCAGCAGTTTCGGCCTTGGGGTAGAGGAGCAGTACTTC. It encodes CASSFGLGVEEQYF.

The chain recombines TRBV29-1 with TRBJ2-2, with D perhaps TRBD2 (5 bases). The V end lost 4 bases, the J end lost 6 bases, and 9 bases lay between the germline ends. Germline-derived CDR1 and CDR2 are SQVTM and ANQGSEA. The CDR3 is made up of 12 amino acids. CDR3 nucleotides: TGCAGCGTTGTACGGGGATCCGGGGAGCTGTTTTTT. It yields the protein CSVVRGSGELFF.

V is TRBV7-8 and J is TRBJ2-7; D not certain. From germline, CDR1 is SGHVS and CDR2 FQNEAQ. V lost 2 bases to trimming and J lost 6 bases, with 8 bases between them. The CDR3 contains 12 residues. CDR3 loop: CASSLPPGEQYF. The DNA of the CDR3 is TGTGCCAGCAGCTTACCGCCGGGCGAGCAGTACTTC.

This clonotype was counted at least ten times. The V gene is TRBV6-2 or TRBV6-3, the J gene TRBJ2-1; 14 nucleotides match TRBD2. From germline, CDR1 is MNHEY and CDR2 SVGEGT. This CDR3 has 13 amino acids. V was pared by 6 bases and J by 14 bases, with 6 bases of the junction left unmatched. The CDR3 coding sequence is TGTGCCAGCAGCCAGGGACTAGCGGGAGAAGAGTTCTTC. It is translated as CASSQGLAGEEFF.

This clonotype was seen a handful of times. The rearrangement uses TRBV12-3 or TRBV12-4 and TRBJ2-1; TRBD1 aligns across 11 bases. V lost 6 bases to trimming and J lost 7 bases; unmatched junction nucleotides: 11. The CDR3 consists of 16 residues. Written as DNA, the CDR3 is TGTGCCAGCAGATATCATGGGACAGGGGGAACGAATGAGCAGTTCTTC. Translation gives CASRYHGTGGTNEQFF.

This clonotype has at least ten counts. V is TRBV5-1 and J is TRBJ2-5; D might be TRBD2 (6 bases). This CDR3 is built from 16 residues. V lost 0 bases, J lost 2 bases, and 14 bases lay in between. Germline CDR1 and CDR2: SGHRS and YFSETQ. DNA for the CDR3: TGCGCCAGCAGCTTGGAGGAGGCGGGGCGGCAAGAGACCCAGTACTTC. Translating it yields CASSLEEAGRQETQYF.

This clonotype has at least ten counts. The chain carries TRBV7-2 and TRBJ2-7; TRBD1 matches at 7 bases. Germline lookup yields CDR1 SGHTA and CDR2 FQGNSA. The V gene end was trimmed by 8 bases and the J gene end by 2 bases; junction bases not matched to a gene: 9. This CDR3 comprises 14 residues. The CDR3 DNA reads as TGTGCCAGCGCAACAGGGCAGGGGGCCTACGAGCAGTACTTC. This codes for CASATGQGAYEQYF.

This clonotype was observed at least ten times. The chain is built from TRBV12-3 or TRBV12-4 and TRBJ2-2; D is ambiguous. The length of the CDR3 is 16 residues. V dropped 6 bases and J dropped 4 bases, with 18 bases sitting between them. The CDR3 loop is CASSPTSGLGTGELFF. CDR3 nucleotides: TGTGCCAGCAGCCCTACGTCCGGGCTAGGCACCGGGGAGCTGTTTTTT.

This clonotype has a handful of counts. The rearrangement joins TRBV7-9 to TRBJ2-5; TRBD2 agrees at 11 bases. Per the germline V gene, CDR1 is SEHNR and CDR2 is FQNEAQ (reference sequence). V was clipped by 1 base and J by 0 bases; unmatched bases: 4. The CDR3 has 17 amino acids. CDR3 bases: TGTGCCAGCAGCTTAGGACTAGCGGGGCTGTACCAAGAGACCCAGTACTTC. The encoded protein is CASSLGLAGLYQETQYF.

The sample holds many counts of this clonotype. V usage is TRBV4-3 and J usage is TRBJ2-1, with 7 bases aligning to TRBD1. CDR3 length equals 13 residues. With V trimmed by 4 bases and J by 3 bases, 0 bases remained unmatched. Germline-derived CDR1 and CDR2 are LGHNA and YSLEER. The CDR3 loop is CASSRTGYNEQFF. Here the CDR3 DNA reads TGCGCCAGCAGCCGGACAGGCTACAATGAGCAGTTCTTC.

The genes are TRBV4-1 and TRBJ2-3; D not resolved. The CDR3 loop spans 15 amino acids. Germline loops: CDR1 MGHRA, CDR2 YSYEKL. Deletions cut 0 bases from V and 0 bases from J, with 7 bases between. CDR3 sequence reads: CASSQEMTSTDTQYF. CDR3 DNA: TGCGCCAGCAGCCAAGAGATGACTAGCACAGATACGCAGTATTTT.

V is TRBV7-8 and J is TRBJ2-1, with TRBD2 identical over 9 bases. The length of the CDR3 is 16 residues. V gave up 5 bases and J gave up 2 bases; unmatched junction bases: 7. CDR1 and CDR2 from the germline V gene are SGHVS and FQNEAQ. The CDR3 nucleotides read TGTGCCAGCAGCCCCCAACCTAGCGGGACCTACAATGAGCAGTTCTTC. Protein sequence: CASSPQPSGTYNEQFF.

The sample holds a few counts of this clonotype. V gene TRBV5-1 combines with J gene TRBJ2-1; D not certain. V was cut by 0 bases and J by 1 base, with 20 bases left in between. The CDR3 totals 19 residues. Germline CDR1 and CDR2: SGHRS and YFSETQ. CDR3 sequence reads: CASSLAGPGATPSYNEQFF. The CDR3, as DNA: TGCGCCAGCAGCTTGGCCGGCCCCGGAGCTACCCCTTCCTACAATGAGCAGTTCTTC. The full variable domain, its missing parts supplied by reference TRBV5-1 and TRBJ2-1, is KAGVTQTPRYLIKTRGQQVTLSCSPISGHRSVSWYQQTPGQGLQFLFEYFSETQRNKGNFPGRFSGRQFSNSRSEMNVSTLELGDSALYLCASSLAGPGATPSYNEQFFGPGTRLTVL.

The genes are TRBV11-2 and TRBJ2-1, with D perhaps matching TRBD2 (8 bases). Trimming took off 0 bases at V and 6 bases at J, with 24 bases between the two ends. The length of the CDR3 is 19 residues. Germline CDR1 SGHAT, CDR2 FQNNGV. The CDR3, as DNA: TGTGCCAGCAGCTTAGAAGAGGGGGCTCGCGGGGGGCCGGTCAATGAGCAGTTCTTC. It encodes CASSLEEGARGGPVNEQFF.